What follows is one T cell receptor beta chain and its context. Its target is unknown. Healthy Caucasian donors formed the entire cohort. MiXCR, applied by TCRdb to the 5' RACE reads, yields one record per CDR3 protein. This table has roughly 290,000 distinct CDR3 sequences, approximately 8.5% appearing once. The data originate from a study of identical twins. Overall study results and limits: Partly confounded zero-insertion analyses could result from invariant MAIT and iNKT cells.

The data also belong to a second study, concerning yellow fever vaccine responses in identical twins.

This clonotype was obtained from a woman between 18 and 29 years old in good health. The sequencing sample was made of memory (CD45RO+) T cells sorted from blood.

The CDR3 loop reads CASSWDRGPVRSSEQYF. The CDR3 DNA reads as TGTGCCAGCAGTTGGGACAGGGGGCCCGTGAGGTCCAGCGAGCAGTACTTC. V usage is TRBV28 and J usage is TRBJ2-7, with 12 bases that match TRBD1. Per the germline V gene, CDR1 is MDHEN and CDR2 is SYDVKM. The ends lost 4 bases at V and 6 bases at J; junction bases unmatched: 13. CDR3 size: 17 residues.